Shown below are 29 T cell receptor beta chains from a single sample sequenced in a study of T cell responses to AZD1222 COVID-19 vaccine (dated by TCRdb to 2020 to 2023). The time point tag for this specimen amounts to: baseline before first vaccination. Library construction relied on the immunoSEQ multiplex PCR assay. In its TCRdb copy, this immuneACCESS table keeps in-frame sequences only and misses some clones. Where compared with another copy, unresolved V genes explain less than half of these, and the others have no known cause. The sample table records about 100,000 clones; 92% of these occur just once. 1.5% to 2% of the sample goes to the ten largest clones. The sequenced sample was peripheral blood, obtained on day 0 of AZD1222 vaccination. These receptors all stem from an adult in good health.

This clone has a single count. CDR3 region: CASSLHYSPLHF. DNA of the CDR3: TGCGCCAGCAGTCTCCATTATTCACCCCTCCACTTT. The V gene is TRBV23-1, the J gene TRBJ1-6; D is uncertain. TRBV23-1 is marked as an open reading frame, function uncertain. The CDR3 contains 12 residues. The V gene lost 4 bases and the J gene lost 8 bases, with 6 bases spanning the gap.

The CDR3 DNA follows: TGCGCCAGCAGACCCGACTCTCGCACCGGGGAGCTGTTTTTT. Its translation is CASRPDSRTGELFF. V gene TRBV23-1 combines with J gene TRBJ2-2, with D unclear. TRBV23-1 is assigned to the ORF class and has an uncertain function. V was trimmed by 6 bases and J by 4 bases, leaving 12 bases between them. The CDR3 runs to 14 residues.

This rearrangement joins TRBV6-7 to TRBJ1-4; unclear D gene. TRBV6-7 is assigned to the ORF class and has an uncertain function. This CDR3 region has 16 residues. V lost 0 bases, J lost 8 bases, and 16 bases lay in between. As DNA, the CDR3 is TGTGCCAGCAGTTACTCGGAGCCAGCCCTCGCCGAAAAACTGTTTTTT. It encodes CASSYSEPALAEKLFF.

V usage is TRBV7-2 and J usage is TRBJ2-3, with 7 bases identical to TRBD2. The CDR3 covers 14 residues. The V and J ends lost 7 bases and 3 bases, in that order; junction bases with no gene match: 7. Germline V CDR1 and CDR2: SGHTA, FQGNSA. This chain's CDR3 is CASTPGGRTDTQYF. In nucleotides, the CDR3 is TGTGCCAGCACCCCCGGGGGGAGAACAGATACGCAGTATTTT.

This rearrangement joins TRBV10-3 to TRBJ2-1; 7 nucleotides align to TRBD2. The ends lost 7 bases at V and 4 bases at J; junction bases unmatched: 10. Germline values: CDR1 ENHRY, CDR2 SYGVKD. CDR3 length: 15 residues. The CDR3 protein is CAINPGSSGYNEQFF. In DNA, the CDR3 is TGTGCCATCAATCCCGGGTCTAGCGGATACAATGAGCAGTTCTTC.

The chain couples TRBV6-5 to TRBJ2-1; 10 bases agree with TRBD2. The CDR3 loop spans 14 amino acids. Looked up from germline, CDR1 is MNHEY and CDR2 is SVGAGI. After removal of 6 bases from V and 9 bases from J, the junction contained 8 bases not matched to a gene. The CDR3 DNA reads as TGTGCCAGCAGAAGAGCGGGAGGGCCAAGTGAGCAGTTCTTC. Translating it yields CASRRAGGPSEQFF.

This sequence joins TRBV6-5 and TRBJ1-5; possibly TRBD1 for D (6 bases). Germline assignment: CDR1 MNHEY and CDR2 SVGAGI. The CDR3 runs 14 residues. Trimming cost V 6 bases and J 4 bases, with 13 bases left between them. The CDR3 region has the DNA TGTGCCAGCAGGCGGGGAGGGGGGAATCAGCCCCAGCATTTT. It translates to CASRRGGGNQPQHF.

The rearrangement links TRBV28 to TRBJ2-5; the D call may be TRBD1 or TRBD2 (5 bases each). The ends were cut back, 3 bases at V and 10 bases at J, with 18 bases in the middle. CDR1 MDHEN and CDR2 SYDVKM come from the germline V gene. This CDR3 has 14 residues. CDR3: CASSFHGTEDGQYF. The CDR3, as DNA: TGTGCCAGCAGTTTCCATGGGACCGAAGATGGCCAGTACTTC. Using reference TRBV28 and TRBJ2-5 for the parts outside the CDR3, the full variable domain is DVKVTQSSRYLVKRTGEKVFLECVQDMDHENMFWYRQDPGLGLRLIYFSYDVKMKEKGDIPEGYSVSREKKERFSLILESASTNQTSMYLCASSFHGTEDGQYFGPGTRLLVL.

The chain uses TRBV28 and TRBJ2-2, with 9 bases matching TRBD2. CDR3 length: 17 amino acids. The V gene end was trimmed by 4 bases and the J gene end by 3 bases; junction bases not matched to a gene: 9. In germline, CDR1 is MDHEN, CDR2 SYDVKM. In DNA, the CDR3 is TGTGCCAGCAGTTCTCCCTCTAGCGGGACTTACACCGGGGAGCTGTTTTTT. This sequence encodes CASSSPSSGTYTGELFF.

The CDR3 is CASSLGQDDQPQHF. The CDR3 nucleotides are TGTGCCAGCAGCCTCGGACAGGATGATCAGCCCCAGCATTTT. The chain carries TRBV3-1 (or the pseudogene TRBV3-2) and TRBJ1-5; 7 bases agree with TRBD1. J was trimmed by 5 bases and V by 4 bases; bases with no gene match: 5. Germline V lookup: CDR1 LGHDT, CDR2 YNNKEL (reference sequence). This CDR3 contains 14 residues.

V gene TRBV2 combines with J gene TRBJ1-3; unclear D gene. V shed 7 bases and J shed 4 bases, with 8 bases lying between them. The CDR3 length is 12 residues. CDR1 and CDR2 from the germline V gene are SNHLY and FYNNEI. The CDR3 here is CASISAGNTIYF. The DNA for the CDR3 is TGTGCCAGCATTAGTGCCGGAAACACCATATATTTT.

The CDR3 region has the DNA TGTGCCAGCAGTTCGACAGGGAGGTCGGACACCATATATTTT. Its translation is CASSSTGRSDTIYF. The chain employs TRBV6-5 and TRBJ1-3; 7 bases are shared with TRBD1. Unmatched junction bases numbered 8, after V lost 4 bases and J lost 8 bases. Looked up from germline, CDR1 is MNHEY and CDR2 is SVGAGI. The CDR3 covers 14 residues.

The chain has TRBV28 and TRBJ1-4; the match to TRBD1 covers 9 bases. Trimming took 3 bases from V and 8 from J; bases not matched to a gene: 10. This CDR3 spans 16 amino acids. The germline V gene has CDR1 MDHEN and CDR2 SYDVKM. CDR3 residues: CASSLDRGPFTEKLFF. The CDR3 nucleotides read TGTGCCAGCAGTTTGGACAGGGGCCCCTTTACCGAAAAACTGTTTTTT.

J is TRBJ1-3 and V is TRBV3-1 (or the pseudogene TRBV3-2); D gene uncertain. This CDR3 has 16 amino acids. CDR1 is LGHDT and CDR2 is YNNKEL in the germline V gene (reference sequence). V lost 4 bases and J lost 4, with 17 bases in between. CDR3 sequence (DNA): TGTGCCAGCAGCCTATCTACTGTCTTGTTGGGAAACACCATATATTTT. Protein: CASSLSTVLLGNTIYF.

This clone was found once. The chain uses TRBV19 and TRBJ1-1; D is unresolved. There are 15 residues in the CDR3. The germline V and J ends were trimmed by 4 bases and 1 base, with 13 bases remaining between them. CDR1 and CDR2 from the germline V gene are LNHDA and SQIVND (reference sequence). The CDR3 spells CASSTSQTPNTEAFF. CDR3 in DNA: TGTGCCAGTAGTACCTCGCAGACTCCGAACACTGAAGCTTTCTTT.

CDR3 in amino acids: CASSLEPQEVYSNQPQHF. In DNA, the CDR3 is TGTGCCAGCAGCTTAGAGCCCCAGGAAGTTTATAGCAATCAGCCCCAGCATTTT. This chain joins TRBV7-9 and TRBJ1-5, with D unresolved. V lost 1 base, J lost 0 bases, and 16 bases lay in between. CDR3 size: 18 residues. CDR1 is SEHNR, CDR2 FQNEAQ, per germline (reference sequence).

V usage is TRBV7-6 and J usage is TRBJ2-7; TRBD1 matches at 9 bases. V was clipped by 5 bases and J by 7 bases; unmatched bases: 9. The CDR3 extends over 14 amino acids. Germline V gene sequence: CDR1 SGHVS, CDR2 FNYEAQ. CDR3: CASSPRDRVGEQYF. The CDR3 DNA follows: TGTGCCAGCAGCCCACGGGACAGGGTGGGGGAGCAGTACTTC.

This rearrangement joins TRBV5-1 to TRBJ2-1, with 11 bases fitting TRBD2. The ends lost 3 bases at V and 4 bases at J; junction bases unmatched: 6. The CDR3 length is 16 residues. CDR1 is SGHRS, CDR2 YFSETQ, per germline. The CDR3 DNA reads TGCGCCAGCAGCTCCCTAGCGGGAGGCGCATACAATGAGCAGTTCTTC. Translation: CASSSLAGGAYNEQFF.

V is TRBV6-5 and J is TRBJ2-7; D may be TRBD1 or TRBD2 (5 bases each). V lost 5 bases to trimming and J lost 4 bases, with 15 bases between them. This CDR3 region has 14 residues. Germline V gene lookup returns CDR1 MNHEY and CDR2 SVGAGI. The CDR3 DNA reads TGTGCCAGCAGTCGGGACCTAAGTGGGTACGAGCAGTACTTC. The encoded protein is CASSRDLSGYEQYF.

This chain joins TRBV2 and TRBJ1-6; 9 bases match TRBD1. Trimming cost V 5 bases and J 7 bases; bases outside gene matches: 3. The CDR3 is 14 residues long. Germline lookup yields CDR1 SNHLY and CDR2 FYNNEI. CDR3 residues: CASSTGQGNSPLHF. The CDR3 DNA reads TGTGCCAGCAGTACTGGACAGGGGAATTCACCCCTCCACTTT. Drawing the rest from reference TRBV2 and TRBJ1-6, the complete variable domain is EPEVTQTPSHQVTQMGQEVILRCVPISNHLYFYWYRQILGQKVEFLVSFYNNEISEKSEIFDDQFSVERPDGSNFTLKIRSTKLEDSAMYFCASSTGQGNSPLHFGNGTRLTVT.

The gene calls are TRBV7-9 and TRBJ2-3; D unclear. Trimming took 1 base from V and 2 from J, leaving 16 bases between them. Germline CDR1 SEHNR, CDR2 FQNEAQ (reference sequence). The CDR3 totals 17 residues. CDR3 region: CASSLERASQITDTQYF. For the CDR3, the DNA is TGTGCCAGCAGCTTAGAAAGGGCCTCCCAGATCACAGATACGCAGTATTTT. The full variable domain, with the rest looked up from reference TRBV7-9 and TRBJ2-3, is DTGVSQNPRHKITKRGQNVTFRCDPISEHNRLYWYRQTLGQGPEFLTYFQNEAQLEKSRLLSDRFSAERPKGSFSTLEIQRTEQGDSAMYLCASSLERASQITDTQYFGPGTRLTVL.

The chain employs TRBV3-1 (or the pseudogene TRBV3-2) and TRBJ2-7, with 10 bases that match TRBD1. The CDR3 length is 14 residues. Germline CDR1 LGHDT, CDR2 YNNKEL (reference sequence). Trimming cost V 5 bases and J 6 bases; bases outside gene matches: 7. CDR3 sequence (DNA): TGTGCCAGCAGCTTGGGACAGGGGTTGGGCGAGCAGTACTTC. It codes for CASSLGQGLGEQYF.

This clone has a single count. The chain carries TRBV28 and TRBJ1-2, with 8 nucleotides matching TRBD1. Per the germline V gene, CDR1 is MDHEN and CDR2 is SYDVKM. The CDR3 covers 16 residues. V was pared by 4 bases and J by 4 bases, with 11 bases of the junction left unmatched. CDR3 bases: TGTGCCAGCAGTTGGGACGGACAGGGAAACCTCTATGGCTACACCTTC. Its protein product is CASSWDGQGNLYGYTF.

J is TRBJ1-2 and V is TRBV19; 8 bases agree with TRBD1. This CDR3 region has 15 residues. V shed 3 bases and J 4 bases; nucleotides not matched to a gene: 7. The germline V gene has CDR1 LNHDA and CDR2 SQIVND (reference sequence). As DNA, the CDR3 is TGTGCCAGTAGTATCGGCCGGACAGGGCCCTATGGCTACACCTTC. Translating it yields CASSIGRTGPYGYTF.

The gene calls are TRBV3-1 (or the pseudogene TRBV3-2) and TRBJ1-1; TRBD1 might be the D (5 bases). The V gene's germline CDR1 is LGHDT and CDR2 YNNKEL (reference sequence). Trimming took 2 bases from V and 4 from J, leaving 17 bases between them. The CDR3 is 16 amino acids. The CDR3 DNA sequence: TGTGCCAGCAGCCAAAATGGACTGGGGCCTGTCACTGAAGCTTTCTTT. Translated: CASSQNGLGPVTEAFF.

J is TRBJ1-4 and V is TRBV28; D may be TRBD1 (5 bases). Germline lookup yields CDR1 MDHEN and CDR2 SYDVKM. The length of the CDR3 is 14 residues. V was pared by 5 bases and J by 3 bases, with 10 bases between. CDR3 residues: CASSQTASNEKLFF. The CDR3 DNA reads TGTGCCAGCAGTCAGACAGCCTCTAATGAAAAACTGTTTTTT.

The CDR3 region has the DNA TGTGCCAGCAGCCTAGGGGGGGGCGGTTCTAATGAAAAACTGTTTTTT. This translates into CASSLGGGGSNEKLFF. The chain employs TRBV11-2 and TRBJ1-4; tentatively, D is TRBD1 (6 bases). In germline, CDR1 is SGHAT, CDR2 FQNNGV. The V end lost 5 bases, the J end lost 3 bases, and 16 bases lay between the germline ends. The CDR3 is made up of 16 amino acids. The variable domain in full, completed from reference TRBV11-2 and TRBJ1-4, reads EAGVAQSPRYKIIEKRQSVAFWCNPISGHATLYWYQQILGQGPKLLIQFQNNGVVDDSQLPKDRFSAERLKGVDSTLKIQPAKLEDSAVYLCASSLGGGGSNEKLFFGSGTQLSVL.

The chain combines TRBV28 with TRBJ1-5; possibly TRBD1 for D (6 bases). The V end was cut by 7 bases, the J end by 5 bases, with 21 bases between. This CDR3 is built from 16 residues. Germline CDR1 is MDHEN and CDR2 is SYDVKM. The CDR3 loop reads CASIRLGGLGDQPQHF. The DNA of the CDR3 is TGTGCCAGCATTCGACTCGGGGGGCTAGGCGATCAGCCCCAGCATTTT.

The rearrangement links TRBV28 to TRBJ1-2, with D possibly matching TRBD1 (6 bases). Germline values: CDR1 MDHEN, CDR2 SYDVKM. The CDR3 is made up of 14 amino acids. Deletions cut 4 bases from V and 3 bases from J, with 12 bases between. The DNA of the CDR3 is TGTGCCAGCAGTTCGCGGGGGCAGTACTATGGCTACACCTTC. As protein: CASSSRGQYYGYTF.